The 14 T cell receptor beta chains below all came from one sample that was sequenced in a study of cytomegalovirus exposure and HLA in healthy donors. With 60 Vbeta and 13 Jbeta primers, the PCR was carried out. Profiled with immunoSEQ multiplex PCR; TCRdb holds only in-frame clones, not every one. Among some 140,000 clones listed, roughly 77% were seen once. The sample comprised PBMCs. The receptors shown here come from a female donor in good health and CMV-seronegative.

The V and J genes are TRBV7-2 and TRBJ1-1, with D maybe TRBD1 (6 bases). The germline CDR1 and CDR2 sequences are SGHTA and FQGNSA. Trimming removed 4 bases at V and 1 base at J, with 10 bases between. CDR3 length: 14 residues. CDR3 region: CASSYPTGNTEAFF. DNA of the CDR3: TGTGCCAGCAGCTACCCGACAGGGAACACTGAAGCTTTCTTT.

CDR3 DNA sequence: TGTGCCAGCAGTCCCCCACTAGGGACATACGAGCAGTACTTC. This encodes CASSPPLGTYEQYF. The chain joins TRBV6-1 to TRBJ2-7; tentatively, D is TRBD1 (6 bases). V was pared by 5 bases and J by 4 bases, with 15 bases between. Germline V CDR1 and CDR2: MNHNS, SASEGT. The CDR3 spans 14 residues.

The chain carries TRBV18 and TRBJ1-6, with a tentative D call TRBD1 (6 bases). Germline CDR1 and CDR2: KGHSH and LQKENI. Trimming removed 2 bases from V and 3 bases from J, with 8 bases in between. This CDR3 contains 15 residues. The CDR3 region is CASSPRGSYNSPLHF. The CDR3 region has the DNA TGTGCCAGCTCACCAAGGGGGAGCTATAATTCACCCCTCCACTTT.

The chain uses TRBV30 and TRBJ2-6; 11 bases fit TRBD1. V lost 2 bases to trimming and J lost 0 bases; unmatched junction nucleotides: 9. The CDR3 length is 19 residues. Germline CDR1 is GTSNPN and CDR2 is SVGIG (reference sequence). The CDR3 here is CAWSLTGTGGLSGANVLTF. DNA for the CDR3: TGTGCCTGGAGTCTCACCGGGACAGGGGGTCTCTCTGGGGCCAACGTCCTGACTTTC.

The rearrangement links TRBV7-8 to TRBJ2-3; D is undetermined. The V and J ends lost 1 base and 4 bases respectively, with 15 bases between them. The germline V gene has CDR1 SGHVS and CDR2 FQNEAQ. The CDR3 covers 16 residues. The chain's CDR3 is CASSLGLDSIPDTQYF. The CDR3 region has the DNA TGTGCCAGCAGCTTAGGTTTAGACTCAATTCCAGATACGCAGTATTTT.

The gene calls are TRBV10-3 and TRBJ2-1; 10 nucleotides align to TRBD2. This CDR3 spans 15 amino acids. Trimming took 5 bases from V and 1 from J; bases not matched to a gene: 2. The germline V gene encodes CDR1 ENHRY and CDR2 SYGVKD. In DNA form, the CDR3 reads TGTGCCATCAGTAGCGGGGGGGGATCCTACAATGAGCAGTTCTTC. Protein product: CAISSGGGSYNEQFF.

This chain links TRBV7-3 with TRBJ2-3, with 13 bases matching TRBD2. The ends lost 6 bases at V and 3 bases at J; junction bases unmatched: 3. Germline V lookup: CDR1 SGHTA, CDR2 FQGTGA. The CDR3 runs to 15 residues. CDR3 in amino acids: CASRLAGGPTDTQYF. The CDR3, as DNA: TGTGCCAGCAGACTAGCGGGGGGGCCTACAGATACGCAGTATTTT.

The CDR3 sequence is CAISESKLRLAYGYTF. Written as DNA, the CDR3 is TGTGCCATCAGTGAGTCGAAGTTGAGGTTAGCCTATGGCTACACCTTC. The chain recombines TRBV10-3 with TRBJ1-2; D gene ambiguous. This CDR3 is built from 16 residues. V was pared by 0 bases and J by 4 bases, with 15 bases between. Germline assignment: CDR1 ENHRY and CDR2 SYGVKD.

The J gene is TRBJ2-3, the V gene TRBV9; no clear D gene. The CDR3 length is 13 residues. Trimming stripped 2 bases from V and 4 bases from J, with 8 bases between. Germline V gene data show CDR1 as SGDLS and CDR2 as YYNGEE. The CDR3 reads CASSVGGADTQYF. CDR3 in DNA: TGTGCCAGCAGCGTCGGCGGCGCAGATACGCAGTATTTT.

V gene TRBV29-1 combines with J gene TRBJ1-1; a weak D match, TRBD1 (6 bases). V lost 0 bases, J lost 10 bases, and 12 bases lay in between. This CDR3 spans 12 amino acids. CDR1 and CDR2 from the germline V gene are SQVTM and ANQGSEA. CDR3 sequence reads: CSVEDQGRGAFF. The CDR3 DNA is TGCAGCGTTGAAGATCAGGGGAGAGGAGCTTTCTTT. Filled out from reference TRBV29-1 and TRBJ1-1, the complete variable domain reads SAVISQKPSRDICQRGTSLTIQCQVDSQVTMMFWYRQQPGQSLTLIATANQGSEATYESGFVIDKFPISRPNLTFSTLTVSNMSPEDSSIYLCSVEDQGRGAFFGQGTRLTVV.

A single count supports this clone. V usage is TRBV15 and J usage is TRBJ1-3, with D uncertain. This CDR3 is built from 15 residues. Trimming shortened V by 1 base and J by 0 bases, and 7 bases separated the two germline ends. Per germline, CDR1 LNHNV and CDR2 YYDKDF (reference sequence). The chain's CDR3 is CATSRVSGSGNTIYF. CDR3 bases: TGTGCCACCAGCAGAGTATCAGGCTCTGGAAACACCATATATTTT. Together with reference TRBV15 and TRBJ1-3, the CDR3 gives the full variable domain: DAMVIQNPRYQVTQFGKPVTLSCSQTLNHNVMYWYQQKSSQAPKLLFHYYDKDFNNEADTPDNFQSRRPNTSFCFLDIRSPGLGDTAMYLCATSRVSGSGNTIYFGEGSWLTVV.

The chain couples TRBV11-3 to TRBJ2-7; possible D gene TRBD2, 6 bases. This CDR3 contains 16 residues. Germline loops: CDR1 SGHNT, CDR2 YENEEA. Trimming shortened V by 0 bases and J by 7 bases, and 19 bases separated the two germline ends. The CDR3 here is CASSLDGSSGLGEQYF. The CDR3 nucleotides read TGTGCCAGCAGCTTAGATGGGAGTAGCGGCCTCGGGGAGCAGTACTTC.

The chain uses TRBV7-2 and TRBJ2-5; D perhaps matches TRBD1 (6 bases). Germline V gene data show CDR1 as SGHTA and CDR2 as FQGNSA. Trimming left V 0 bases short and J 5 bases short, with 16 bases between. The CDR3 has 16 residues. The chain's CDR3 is CASSLAVLGAGETQYF. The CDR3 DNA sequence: TGTGCCAGCAGCTTAGCAGTCTTGGGGGCAGGGGAGACCCAGTACTTC.

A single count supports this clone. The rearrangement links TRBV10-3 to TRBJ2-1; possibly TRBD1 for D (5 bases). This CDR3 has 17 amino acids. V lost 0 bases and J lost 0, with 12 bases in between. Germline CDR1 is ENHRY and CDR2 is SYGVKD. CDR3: CAISESTTGSSYNEQFF. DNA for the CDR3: TGTGCCATCAGTGAGTCCACCACAGGCAGCTCCTACAATGAGCAGTTCTTC.